This TCR beta chain was sequenced during a study of T cells in Graves' hyperthyroidism and ophthalmopathy. Template material for amplifying TCR beta CDR3 regions consisted of RNA transcripts. The TCR CDR3 first-round RT-PCR relied on the HTBI primer set. TCRdb fed the multiplex PCR reads into MiXCR, producing one record per CDR3 protein. Altogether 250,000 to 300,000 distinct CDR3 sequences are present, about an eighth being singletons, with the ten largest covering about 8%. There are many counts of this clonotype. Losses at the gene ends were 4 bases for V and 5 bases for J; bases not matched to a gene: 3. Germline V gene data show CDR1 as MNHNS and CDR2 as SASEGT. This CDR3 is built from 14 residues.

Specimen: blood. The receptor was derived from a woman in her 30s with Graves' hyperthyroidism that later progressed to Graves' ophthalmopathy. The rearrangement links TRBV6-1 to TRBJ1-4, with 8 bases aligning to TRBD1. CDR3 amino acids: CASSGQGQNEKLFF. As DNA, the CDR3 is TGTGCCAGCAGTGGACAGGGGCAGAATGAAAAACTGTTTTTT.